This paragraph covers one T cell receptor beta chain sequence. What it binds is unknown. The data are from a study of blood T cells in healthy people across ages. For the second PCR, which ran for 7 to 11 cycles, a sample-barcoded 5' primer and a J-beta primer mix were used. The template-switch adaptor, which had 12 random nucleotides, put a tag on each cDNA molecule. One entry per CDR3 protein results from TCRdb running MiXCR on the 5' RACE reads. The sample carries about 1.8 million distinct CDR3 sequences, 49% recorded once. Study-wide points: With age, beta diversity per million T cells declined roughly linearly, significantly by 35 to 40.

Drawing of peripheral blood yielded roughly 9.3 milliliters from each donor. The authors extracted at least 6 micrograms of total RNA per sample. This receptor was obtained from a woman aged 40 to 55 in good health. The source material was blood.

CDR3 bases: TGCGCCAGCAGTGAGTCACAGGGTTTGTGGGAGACCCAGTACTTC. It is translated as CASSESQGLWETQYF. V is TRBV10-2 and J is TRBJ2-5; D perhaps matches TRBD1 (6 bases). CDR1 WSHSY and CDR2 SAAADI come from the germline V gene. Between the trimmed V and J ends, which lost 0 bases and 5 bases, there was a span of 13 bases. The CDR3 extends over 15 amino acids.